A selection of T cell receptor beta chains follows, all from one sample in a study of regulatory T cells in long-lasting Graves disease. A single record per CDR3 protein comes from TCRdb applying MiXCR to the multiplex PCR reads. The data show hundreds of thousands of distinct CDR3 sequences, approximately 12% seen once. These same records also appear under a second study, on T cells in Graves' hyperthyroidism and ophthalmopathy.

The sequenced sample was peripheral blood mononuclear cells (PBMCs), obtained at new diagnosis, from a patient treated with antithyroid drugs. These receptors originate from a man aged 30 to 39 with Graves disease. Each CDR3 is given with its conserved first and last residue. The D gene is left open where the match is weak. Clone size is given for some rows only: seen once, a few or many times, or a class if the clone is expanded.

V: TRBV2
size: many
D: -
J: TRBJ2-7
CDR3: CASSEAPRGSYEQYF
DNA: TGTGCCAGCAGTGAAGCGCCCCGCGGTTCCTACGAGCAGTACTTC

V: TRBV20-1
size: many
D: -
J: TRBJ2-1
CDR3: CSASSKERARANEQFF
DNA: TGCAGTGCTAGTTCGAAGGAGAGGGCCAGGGCAAATGAGCAGTTCTTC

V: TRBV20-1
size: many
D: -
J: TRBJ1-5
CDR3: CSAGHASNQPQHF
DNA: TGCAGTGCAGGACATGCGAGCAATCAGCCCCAGCATTTT

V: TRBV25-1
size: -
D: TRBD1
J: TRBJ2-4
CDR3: CASSEYRDRQNIQYF
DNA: TGTGCCAGCAGTGAATACCGGGACAGACAAAACATTCAGTACTTC

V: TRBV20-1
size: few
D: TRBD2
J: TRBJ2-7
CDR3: CSAQGLAENRDYEQYF
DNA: TGCAGTGCTCAAGGACTAGCGGAAAATCGGGACTACGAGCAGTACTTC

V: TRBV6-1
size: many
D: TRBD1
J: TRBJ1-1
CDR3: CASRVGQGNMNTEAFF
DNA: TGTGCCAGCAGAGTTGGACAGGGGAACATGAACACTGAAGCTTTCTTT

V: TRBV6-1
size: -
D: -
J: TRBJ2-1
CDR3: CASSEGPNSRNEQFF
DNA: TGTGCCAGCAGTGAAGGTCCGAACTCCCGAAATGAGCAGTTCTTC

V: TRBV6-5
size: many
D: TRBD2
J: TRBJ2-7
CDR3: CASSYSGSESYEQYF
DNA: TGTGCCAGCAGTTATAGCGGGAGCGAGTCCTACGAGCAGTACTTC

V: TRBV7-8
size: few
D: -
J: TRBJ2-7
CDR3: CASSSGLPGQYF
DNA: TGTGCCAGCAGCTCGGGACTCCCTGGGCAGTACTTC

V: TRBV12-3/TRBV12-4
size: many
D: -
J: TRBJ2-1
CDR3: CASSTPRYSYNEQFF
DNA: TGTGCCAGCAGTACCCCGCGGTACTCCTACAATGAGCAGTTCTTC

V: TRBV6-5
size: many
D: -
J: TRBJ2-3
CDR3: CASSYSGLGGHTDTQYF
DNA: TGTGCCAGCAGTTACTCCGGACTGGGCGGTCACACAGATACGCAGTATTTT

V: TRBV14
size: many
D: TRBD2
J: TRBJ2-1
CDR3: CASSQDGTLAGVFDEQFF
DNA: TGTGCCAGCAGCCAAGATGGGACTCTAGCGGGAGTGTTCGATGAGCAGTTCTTC

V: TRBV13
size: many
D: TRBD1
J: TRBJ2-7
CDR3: CASSPGQDSYEQYF
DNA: TGTGCCAGCAGCCCGGGACAGGACTCCTACGAGCAGTACTTC

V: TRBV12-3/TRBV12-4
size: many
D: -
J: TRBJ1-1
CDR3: CASSLRAMERGAFF
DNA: TGTGCCAGCAGTTTAAGGGCCATGGAAAGGGGAGCTTTCTTT

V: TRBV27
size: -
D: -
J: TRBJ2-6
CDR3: CATRRAGPPGANVLTF
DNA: TGTGCCACCCGCCGGGCAGGGCCCCCTGGGGCCAACGTCCTGACTTTC

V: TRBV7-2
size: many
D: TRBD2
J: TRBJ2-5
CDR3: CASSQSGLAGKETQYF
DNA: TGTGCCAGCAGCCAATCTGGACTAGCGGGAAAAGAGACCCAGTACTTC

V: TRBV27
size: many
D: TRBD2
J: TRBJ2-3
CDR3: CASSLLQTSVSTDTQYF
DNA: TGTGCCAGCAGTTTACTCCAGACTAGCGTTAGTACAGATACGCAGTATTTT

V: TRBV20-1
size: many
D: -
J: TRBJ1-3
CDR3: CSASQATHGNTIYF
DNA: TGCAGTGCCTCGCAGGCCACGCACGGAAACACCATATATTTT

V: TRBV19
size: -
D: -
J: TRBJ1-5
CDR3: CASKGDWYSNQPQHF
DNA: TGTGCCAGTAAAGGGGACTGGTATAGCAATCAGCCCCAGCATTTT

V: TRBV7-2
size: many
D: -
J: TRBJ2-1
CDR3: CASSFFPGTGTYNEQFF
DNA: TGTGCCAGCAGCTTTTTTCCCGGGACTGGGACCTACAATGAGCAGTTCTTC

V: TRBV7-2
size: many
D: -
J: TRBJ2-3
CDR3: CASSKNRWATDTQYF
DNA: TGTGCCAGCAGCAAGAATAGGTGGGCCACAGATACGCAGTATTTT

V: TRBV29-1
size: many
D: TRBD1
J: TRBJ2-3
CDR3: CSKIGRDRTDTQYF
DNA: TGCAGCAAAATCGGCCGGGACAGAACAGATACGCAGTATTTT

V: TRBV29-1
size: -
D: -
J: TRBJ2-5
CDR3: CSVEEETQYF
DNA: TGCAGCGTTGAAGAGGAGACCCAGTACTTC

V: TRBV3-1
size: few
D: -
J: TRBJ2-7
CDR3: CASSQYEDGNSYEQYF
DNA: TGTGCCAGCAGCCAGTACGAGGACGGTAACTCCTACGAGCAGTACTTC

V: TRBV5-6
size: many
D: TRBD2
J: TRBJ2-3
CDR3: CASSGGLAGGPESPQYF
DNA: TGTGCCAGCAGCGGCGGACTAGCGGGAGGGCCTGAATCTCCGCAGTATTTT

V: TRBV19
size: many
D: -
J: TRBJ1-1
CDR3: CASSINSGANTEAFF
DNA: TGTGCCAGTAGTATAAACTCAGGGGCGAACACTGAAGCTTTCTTT

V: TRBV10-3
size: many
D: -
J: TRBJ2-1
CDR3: CAISESRDGGSSYNEQFF
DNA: TGTGCCATCAGTGAGTCAAGGGATGGCGGCAGCTCCTACAATGAGCAGTTCTTC

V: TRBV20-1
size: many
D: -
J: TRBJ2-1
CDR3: CSAQVGGEQFF
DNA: TGCAGTGCTCAAGTCGGCGGGGAGCAGTTCTTC

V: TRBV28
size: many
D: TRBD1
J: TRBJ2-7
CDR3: CATKEGQGIYYEQYF
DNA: TGTGCCACCAAGGAGGGACAGGGAATCTACTACGAGCAGTACTTC

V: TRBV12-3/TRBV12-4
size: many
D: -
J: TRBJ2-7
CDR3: CASSLLAEAYEQYF
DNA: TGTGCCAGCAGTTTATTAGCGGAAGCCTACGAGCAGTACTTC

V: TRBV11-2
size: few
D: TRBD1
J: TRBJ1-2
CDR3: CASSSPGTGKRRYGYTF
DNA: TGTGCCAGCAGCTCTCCCGGGACAGGGAAACGACGCTATGGCTACACCTTC

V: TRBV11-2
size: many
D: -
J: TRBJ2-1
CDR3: CASSLEGGLLGYEQFF
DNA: TGTGCCAGCAGCTTAGAGGGAGGCCTACTGGGCTATGAGCAGTTCTTC

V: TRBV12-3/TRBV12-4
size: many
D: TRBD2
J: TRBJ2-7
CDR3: CASSPPGSSGSYEQYF
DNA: TGTGCCAGCAGCCCCCCCGGTTCTAGCGGGAGCTACGAGCAGTACTTC

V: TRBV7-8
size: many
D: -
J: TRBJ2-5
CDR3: CASSLEVANQETQYF
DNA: TGTGCCAGCAGCTTAGAGGTAGCGAACCAAGAGACCCAGTACTTC

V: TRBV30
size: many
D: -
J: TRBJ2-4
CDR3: CAWSVQPNIQYF
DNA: TGTGCCTGGAGTGTACAGCCGAACATTCAGTACTTC